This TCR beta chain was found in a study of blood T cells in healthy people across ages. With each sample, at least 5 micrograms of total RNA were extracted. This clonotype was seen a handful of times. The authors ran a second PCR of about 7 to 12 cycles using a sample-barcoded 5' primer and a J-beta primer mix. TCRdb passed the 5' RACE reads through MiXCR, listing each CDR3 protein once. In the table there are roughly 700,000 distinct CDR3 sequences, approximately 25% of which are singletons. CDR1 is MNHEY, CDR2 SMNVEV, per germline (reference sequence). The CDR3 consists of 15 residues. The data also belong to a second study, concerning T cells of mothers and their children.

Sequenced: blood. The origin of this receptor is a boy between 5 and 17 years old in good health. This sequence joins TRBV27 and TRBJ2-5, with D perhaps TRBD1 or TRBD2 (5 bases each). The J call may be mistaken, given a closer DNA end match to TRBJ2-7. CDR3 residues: CASSLDRDHSYEQYF. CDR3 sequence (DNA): TGTGCCAGCAGTTTAGACCGGGACCACTCCTACGAGCAGTACTTC.